Presented here are 20 T cell receptor beta chains from one specimen sequenced in a study of OX40 agonist ivuxolimab in advanced cancers. TCRdb's table, derived via immunoSEQ multiplex PCR, lists solely in-frame clones and lacks some. The sample has roughly 64,000 clones; roughly 81% are singletons. Source: CD4+ or CD8+ T cells sorted from blood, taken in a trial of the OX40 agonist ivuxolimab. The receptors shown here come from an adult with an advanced solid tumor such as melanoma, head and neck, liver or kidney cancer.

This clone showed up just a few times. The chain couples TRBV11-3 to TRBJ2-3, with 9 positions matching TRBD2. The trim removed 5 bases at V and 2 bases at J, leaving 8 bases unmatched. From germline, CDR1 is SGHNT and CDR2 YENEEA. The CDR3 spans 16 residues. CDR3 sequence (DNA): TGTGCCAGCAGCCTGACTAGCGGTAGCCTCACAGATACGCAGTATTTT. It codes for CASSLTSGSLTDTQYF. Variable domain in full (rest from reference TRBV11-3 and TRBJ2-3): EAGVVQSPRYKIIEKKQPVAFWCNPISGHNTLYWYLQNLGQGPELLIRYENEEAVDDSQLPKDRFSAERLKGVDSTLKIQPAELGDSAVYLCASSLTSGSLTDTQYFGPGTRLTVL.

The chain carries TRBV11-3 and TRBJ2-5; D might be TRBD2 (5 bases). The CDR3 length is 15 residues. V lost 5 bases and J 5 bases, leaving 18 bases between the germline ends. Germline V gene lookup returns CDR1 SGHNT and CDR2 YENEEA. This CDR3 reads CASSPTIGGGETQYF. The CDR3 nucleotides read TGTGCCAGCAGCCCTACCATCGGCGGCGGGGAGACCCAGTACTTC. The full variable domain, completed using reference TRBV11-3 and TRBJ2-5, is EAGVVQSPRYKIIEKKQPVAFWCNPISGHNTLYWYLQNLGQGPELLIRYENEEAVDDSQLPKDRFSAERLKGVDSTLKIQPAELGDSAVYLCASSPTIGGGETQYFGPGTRLLVL.

In this sample, this clone turned up once. The chain combines TRBV11-2 with TRBJ1-3; maybe TRBD1 (5 bases). The V end lost 0 bases, the J end lost 2 bases, and 14 bases lay between the germline ends. The CDR3 consists of 17 residues. The germline V gene encodes CDR1 SGHAT and CDR2 FQNNGV. This CDR3 is CASSLDRLGGAGNTIYF. The DNA for the CDR3 is TGTGCCAGCAGCTTAGATCGTCTCGGGGGAGCTGGAAACACCATATATTTT. Together with reference TRBV11-2 and TRBJ1-3, the CDR3 gives the full variable domain: EAGVAQSPRYKIIEKRQSVAFWCNPISGHATLYWYQQILGQGPKLLIQFQNNGVVDDSQLPKDRFSAERLKGVDSTLKIQPAKLEDSAVYLCASSLDRLGGAGNTIYFGEGSWLTVV.

The chain employs TRBV18 and TRBJ1-1, with 9 bases fitting TRBD1. V gave up 3 bases and J gave up 5 bases; unmatched junction bases: 4. CDR1 KGHSH and CDR2 LQKENI come from the germline V gene. The CDR3 spans 14 residues. The CDR3 loop reads CASSPSGTGTEAFF. In DNA, the CDR3 is TGTGCCAGCTCACCGTCCGGGACAGGGACTGAAGCTTTCTTT.

This chain links TRBV10-3 with TRBJ2-3; D may match TRBD1 or TRBD2 (5 bases each). Trimming pared 6 bases from V and 0 bases from J, leaving 16 bases between. CDR3 length equals 16 residues. Germline loops: CDR1 ENHRY, CDR2 SYGVKD. The CDR3 reads CAIRPGPPTSTDTQYF. Here the CDR3 DNA reads TGTGCCATCAGGCCGGGACCTCCAACTAGCACAGATACGCAGTATTTT.

V and J are TRBV6-1 and TRBJ2-7; 10 bases match TRBD1. This CDR3 region has 16 residues. Germline CDR1 MNHNS, CDR2 SASEGT. V lost 0 bases to trimming and J lost 4 bases; unmatched junction nucleotides: 6. The CDR3 loop reads CASSEAWTGGKYEQYF. CDR3 DNA sequence: TGTGCCAGCAGTGAAGCTTGGACAGGGGGAAAATACGAGCAGTACTTC.

The chain is built from TRBV19 and TRBJ1-2; the D is unclear. The V gene's germline CDR1 is LNHDA and CDR2 SQIVND (reference sequence). The CDR3 is 13 residues long. V was pared by 4 bases and J by 2 bases, with 8 bases between. The DNA of the CDR3 is TGTGCCAGTAGTAGGGCAGCAAACTATGGCTACACCTTC. It codes for CASSRAANYGYTF.

This clone was seen once. The rearrangement links TRBV6-1 to TRBJ1-2; TRBD1 matches at 12 bases. CDR1 is MNHNS and CDR2 is SASEGT in the germline V gene. The CDR3 contains 14 residues. Trimming took 2 bases from V and 14 from J; bases not matched to a gene: 9. CDR3 in amino acids: CASSEKGTGGLHTF. The CDR3 nucleotides read TGTGCCAGCAGTGAAAAAGGGACAGGGGGCTTACATACCTTC.

This clone has only a few counts. The CDR3 DNA is TGTGCCAGCAGTTCGAACGGGGGAAATTCACCCCTCCACTTT. Its protein is CASSSNGGNSPLHF. The J gene is TRBJ1-6, the V gene TRBV7-3, with D perhaps TRBD1 (5 bases). The germline V gene encodes CDR1 SGHTA and CDR2 FQGTGA. The CDR3 extends over 14 amino acids. V was trimmed by 6 bases and J by 7 bases, leaving 13 bases between them.

This rearrangement joins TRBV6-1 to TRBJ2-4; D tentatively fits TRBD1 or TRBD2 (5 bases each). The CDR3 has 14 residues. Germline values: CDR1 MNHNS, CDR2 SASEGT. Trimming pared 2 bases from V and 8 bases from J, leaving 13 bases between. As DNA, the CDR3 is TGTGCCAGCAGTGAATATGGGGGATACGACATTCAGTACTTC. It is translated as CASSEYGGYDIQYF.

This chain joins TRBV28 and TRBJ2-3; unclear D gene. The CDR3 runs 12 residues. V was clipped by 4 bases and J by 6 bases, with 8 bases between them. Germline CDR1 reads MDHEN; CDR2 reads SYDVKM. CDR3 protein: CASSSSFDTQYF. CDR3 DNA: TGTGCCAGCAGTTCTTCCTTTGATACGCAGTATTTT.

This clone was seen a single time. CDR3 DNA: TGTGCCAGCAGCTTGGTCCGGGACTGGTCCTACAATGAGCAGTTCTTC. Translating it yields CASSLVRDWSYNEQFF. The J gene is TRBJ2-1, the V gene TRBV7-9, with D perhaps matching TRBD2 (6 bases). The CDR3 spans 16 residues. V was cut by 3 bases and J by 1 base, with 13 bases left in between. CDR1 SEHNR and CDR2 FQNEAQ come from the germline V gene (reference sequence).

The chain couples TRBV9 to TRBJ2-7; unclear D gene. Looked up from germline, CDR1 is SGDLS and CDR2 is YYNGEE. The CDR3 sequence is 14 residues long. Trimming removed 3 bases at V and 0 bases at J, with 10 bases between. CDR3 loop: CASSEAPSSYEQYF. CDR3 DNA: TGTGCCAGCAGCGAGGCCCCTAGCTCCTACGAGCAGTACTTC.

This clone was observed a single time. CDR3 loop: CASSLIRGRNTEAFF. In nucleotides, the CDR3 is TGTGCCAGCAGCCTAATCAGGGGCCGGAACACTGAAGCTTTCTTT. This chain uses TRBV14 with TRBJ1-1, with D possibly TRBD1 on 6 matching bases. V shed 4 bases and J shed 1 base, with 13 bases lying between them. This CDR3 has 15 residues. Looked up from germline, CDR1 is SGHDN and CDR2 is FVKESK.

This chain joins TRBV7-3 and TRBJ2-3; 7 bases line up with TRBD2. Germline V gene lookup returns CDR1 SGHTA and CDR2 FQGTGA. J gave up 4 bases and V 3 bases, and 1 base lay outside the gene matches. The CDR3 covers 13 residues. This CDR3 is CASSFLAADTQYF. The CDR3 nucleotides read TGTGCCAGCAGCTTCCTAGCGGCAGATACGCAGTATTTT.

This chain uses TRBV6-1 with TRBJ1-2; 8 bases agree with TRBD1. Germline trimming cut 5 bases from V and 4 bases from J; bases unmatched to any gene: 6. CDR1 and CDR2 (germline): MNHNS, SASEGT. The CDR3 loop spans 14 amino acids. This chain's CDR3 is CASSFDDRGYGYTF. The DNA of the CDR3 is TGTGCCAGCAGTTTCGACGACAGGGGCTATGGCTACACCTTC.

V gene TRBV5-1 combines with J gene TRBJ2-3; 9 nucleotides agree with TRBD2. Germline V lookup: CDR1 SGHRS, CDR2 YFSETQ. The CDR3 runs 21 residues. J was trimmed by 3 bases and V by 4 bases; bases with no gene match: 24. The CDR3 DNA reads as TGCGCCAGCAGCCCAAGACTAGTAGCGGGAGTACGAGGTAGTAGGACAGATACGCAGTATTTT. Translating gives CASSPRLVAGVRGSRTDTQYF.

The chain has TRBV7-9 and TRBJ2-7; D is uncertain. The CDR3 has 18 residues. Germline values: CDR1 SEHNR, CDR2 FQNEAQ (reference sequence). Trimming left V 3 bases short and J 3 bases short, with 24 bases between. CDR3 in DNA: TGTGCCAGCAGCTTTTACCGGAGTACGGGCACAAAGGGCTACGAGCAGTACTTC. This sequence encodes CASSFYRSTGTKGYEQYF. The full variable domain, rest sourced from reference TRBV7-9 and TRBJ2-7, is DTGVSQNPRHKITKRGQNVTFRCDPISEHNRLYWYRQTLGQGPEFLTYFQNEAQLEKSRLLSDRFSAERPKGSFSTLEIQRTEQGDSAMYLCASSFYRSTGTKGYEQYFGPGTRLTVT.

V gene TRBV6-4 combines with J gene TRBJ2-3, with 9 bases that match TRBD1. The CDR3 loop spans 11 amino acids. V was clipped by 2 bases and J by 14 bases; unmatched bases: 2. Germline CDR1 is MRHNA and CDR2 is SNTAGT. CDR3 nucleotides: TGTGCCAGCAGTGACGGGACAGGGAGGTATTTT. Its protein product is CASSDGTGRYF.

This chain uses TRBV28 with TRBJ1-4; weak D call: TRBD1 (6 bases). The CDR3 length is 14 residues. CDR1 and CDR2 (germline): MDHEN, SYDVKM. Trimming stripped 1 base from V and 5 bases from J, with 8 bases between. Here the CDR3 DNA reads TGTGCCAGCAGTTTATTGGACAGCAATGAAAAACTGTTTTTT. This encodes CASSLLDSNEKLFF.